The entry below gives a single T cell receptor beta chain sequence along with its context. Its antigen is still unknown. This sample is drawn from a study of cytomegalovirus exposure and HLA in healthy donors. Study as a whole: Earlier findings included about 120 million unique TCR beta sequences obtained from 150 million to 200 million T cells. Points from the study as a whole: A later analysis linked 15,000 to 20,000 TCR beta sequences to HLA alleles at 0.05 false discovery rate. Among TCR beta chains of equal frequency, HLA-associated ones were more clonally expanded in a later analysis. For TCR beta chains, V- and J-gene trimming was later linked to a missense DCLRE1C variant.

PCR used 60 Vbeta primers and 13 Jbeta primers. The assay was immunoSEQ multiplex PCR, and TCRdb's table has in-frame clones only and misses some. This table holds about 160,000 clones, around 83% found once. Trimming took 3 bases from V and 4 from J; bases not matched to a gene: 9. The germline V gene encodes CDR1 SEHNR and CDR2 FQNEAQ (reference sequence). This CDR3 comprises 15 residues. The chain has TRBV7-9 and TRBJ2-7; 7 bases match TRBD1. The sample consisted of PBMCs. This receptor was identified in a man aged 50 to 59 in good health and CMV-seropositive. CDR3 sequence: CASSFTGGTDYEQYF. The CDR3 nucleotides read TGTGCCAGCAGCTTCACCGGTGGGACAGATTACGAGCAGTACTTC.